A single sample is the source of the 19 T cell receptor beta chains below, sequenced in a study of cytomegalovirus exposure and HLA in healthy donors. Produced via immunoSEQ multiplex PCR; TCRdb's table is partial and in-frame only. The data show fewer than 200,000 clones, around nine tenths seen once. The sample taken for sequencing was PBMCs. Every receptor here comes from a woman in her 30s in good health and CMV-seronegative.

This sequence joins TRBV27 and TRBJ2-7; D perhaps matches TRBD1 (5 bases). Germline V CDR1 and CDR2: MNHEY, SMNVEV (reference sequence). The V and J ends lost 3 bases and 1 base respectively, with 10 bases between them. CDR3 length equals 14 residues. CDR3 DNA: TGTGCCAGCAGTTTGGGAAGGGGTTCCTACGAGCAGTACTTC. Its protein is CASSLGRGSYEQYF.

This clone appeared a few times. The chain couples TRBV5-1 to TRBJ2-7; TRBD1 matches at 8 bases. V lost 5 bases to trimming and J lost 2 bases; unmatched junction nucleotides: 15. CDR3 length: 17 amino acids. CDR1 is SGHRS and CDR2 is YFSETQ in the germline V gene. CDR3: CASSPGPGGTGAYEQYF. CDR3 DNA: TGCGCCAGCAGTCCCGGACCCGGCGGGACAGGAGCCTACGAGCAGTACTTC.

This chain connects TRBV5-6 to TRBJ1-2; D is undetermined. The CDR3 consists of 15 residues. Per germline, CDR1 SGHDT and CDR2 YYEEEE. V was shortened by 0 bases and J by 0 bases, with 9 bases between the two germline ends. The chain's CDR3 is CASSLDPRANYGYTF. DNA of the CDR3: TGTGCCAGCAGCTTGGATCCCCGCGCTAACTATGGCTACACCTTC.

The chain joins TRBV5-1 to TRBJ2-7; 7 bases align to TRBD1. From germline, CDR1 is SGHRS and CDR2 YFSETQ. The J segment lost 9 bases and the V segment lost 0 bases, leaving 6 bases of the junction unmatched. The CDR3 sequence is 13 residues long. The CDR3 region has the DNA TGCGCCAGCAGCTTGGCCGGGACAGTAGGGCAGTACTTC. This sequence encodes CASSLAGTVGQYF.

As concerns this clone: The sample holds other DNA sequences that translate to the same CDR3. This chain joins TRBV5-1 and TRBJ1-5, with 8 bases lining up with TRBD1. The trim removed 0 bases at V and 4 bases at J, leaving 0 bases unmatched. This CDR3 region has 14 residues. In germline, CDR1 is SGHRS, CDR2 YFSETQ. CDR3 amino acids: CASSLGTGNQPQHF. DNA of the CDR3: TGCGCCAGCAGCTTGGGGACAGGGAATCAGCCCCAGCATTTT.

This chain connects TRBV6-1 to TRBJ2-3; TRBD1 agrees at 7 bases. CDR3 length: 15 amino acids. Germline assignment: CDR1 MNHNS and CDR2 SASEGT. Trimming took 4 bases from V and 6 from J; bases not matched to a gene: 10. The CDR3 loop reads CASSAPAGRGDTQYF. In DNA form, the CDR3 reads TGTGCCAGCAGTGCCCCCGCGGGCAGGGGGGATACGCAGTATTTT.

The chain carries TRBV4-1 and TRBJ2-7; unclear D gene. Germline CDR1 is MGHRA and CDR2 is YSYEKL. The CDR3 contains 14 residues. The germline V and J ends were trimmed by 0 bases and 7 bases, with 13 bases remaining between them. The CDR3 loop reads CASSQDNPGNEQYF. Written as DNA, the CDR3 is TGCGCCAGCAGCCAAGATAACCCAGGTAATGAGCAGTACTTC.

The V call is TRBV27, the J call TRBJ2-7; a weak D match, TRBD1 (6 bases). CDR1 is MNHEY and CDR2 is SMNVEV in the germline V gene (reference sequence). The CDR3 totals 15 residues. V was cut by 6 bases and J by 0 bases, with 15 bases left in between. CDR3 loop: CASRPPGRGSYEQYF. The CDR3 nucleotides read TGTGCCAGCAGGCCCCCGGGCAGGGGCTCCTACGAGCAGTACTTC.

This sequence joins TRBV6-1 and TRBJ2-7; TRBD1 aligns across 7 bases. J was trimmed by 2 bases and V by 6 bases; bases with no gene match: 4. Germline-derived CDR1 and CDR2 are MNHNS and SASEGT. This CDR3 has 13 residues. CDR3 in DNA: TGTGCCAGCAGCGCCGGGACAGCCTACGAGCAGTACTTC. It yields the protein CASSAGTAYEQYF.

V usage is TRBV2 and J usage is TRBJ2-4, with D tentatively TRBD2 (5 bases). This CDR3 has 13 amino acids. Germline CDR1 and CDR2: SNHLY and FYNNEI. Trimming pared 7 bases from V and 0 bases from J, leaving 7 bases between. The CDR3 region is CASTGIAKNIQYF. The CDR3 coding sequence is TGTGCCAGCACGGGAATAGCCAAAAACATTCAGTACTTC.

The V and J genes are TRBV19 and TRBJ2-7, with D perhaps TRBD2 (5 bases). Trimming stripped 8 bases from V and 3 bases from J, with 8 bases between. Germline V gene lookup returns CDR1 LNHDA and CDR2 SQIVND (reference sequence). The CDR3 has 11 residues. CDR3 nucleotide sequence: TGTGCCAGTCGGGGAAGCTACGAGCAGTACTTC. Protein product: CASRGSYEQYF.

The genes are TRBV19 and TRBJ1-5; 8 bases line up with TRBD1. From germline, CDR1 is LNHDA and CDR2 SQIVND (reference sequence). J was trimmed by 2 bases and V by 4 bases; bases with no gene match: 4. CDR3 length equals 15 residues. The CDR3, as DNA: TGTGCCAGTAGTACACCGGGACAGGGCAATCAGCCCCAGCATTTT. Its protein is CASSTPGQGNQPQHF.

This clone has only a few counts. This rearrangement joins TRBV7-8 to TRBJ1-6; 10 bases are a match to TRBD1. This CDR3 has 15 amino acids. Germline lookup yields CDR1 SGHVS and CDR2 FQNEAQ. The ends lost 2 bases at V and 8 bases at J; junction bases unmatched: 3. CDR3 amino acids: CASSLIGTGDSPLHF. The CDR3 nucleotides are TGTGCCAGCAGCTTAATCGGGACAGGGGATTCACCCCTCCACTTT. The full variable domain, with the rest looked up from reference TRBV7-8 and TRBJ1-6, is GAGVSQSPRYKVAKRGQDVALRCDPISGHVSLFWYQQALGQGPEFLTYFQNEAQLDKSGLPSDRFFAERPEGSVSTLKIQRTQQEDSAVYLCASSLIGTGDSPLHFGNGTRLTVT.

The rearrangement links TRBV19 to TRBJ1-2; 8 bases fit TRBD1. The V gene's germline CDR1 is LNHDA and CDR2 SQIVND (reference sequence). This CDR3 has 13 amino acids. The V and J ends lost 6 bases and 8 bases, in that order; junction bases with no gene match: 8. In DNA, the CDR3 is TGTGCCAGTAGGAGTCCCGGGACAGGCGGCTACACCTTC. It yields the protein CASRSPGTGGYTF.

The chain combines TRBV4-3 with TRBJ2-1, with 8 bases identical to TRBD2. V lost 5 bases to trimming and J lost 10 bases; unmatched junction nucleotides: 16. From germline, CDR1 is LGHNA and CDR2 YSLEER. The CDR3 contains 16 residues. The CDR3 region has the DNA TGCGCCAGCAGCTACCGAAAAGGGACTAGATCTGAGGAGCAGTTCTTC. Translated: CASSYRKGTRSEEQFF.

This clone is a singleton in its sample. This chain connects TRBV5-1 to TRBJ1-2; D is unresolved. The germline V gene has CDR1 SGHRS and CDR2 YFSETQ. This CDR3 region has 16 residues. Trimming cost V 0 bases and J 8 bases, with 20 bases left between them. The CDR3 DNA sequence: TGCGCCAGCAGCTTGGTAGGTGCGGGAGAGAACTTCGGCTACACCTTC. Translating gives CASSLVGAGENFGYTF.

The genes are TRBV7-8 and TRBJ1-5, with D perhaps TRBD1 (5 bases). Germline loops: CDR1 SGHVS, CDR2 FQNEAQ. The V end was cut by 0 bases, the J end by 2 bases, with 14 bases between. This CDR3 has 17 residues. The CDR3 DNA reads TGTGCCAGCAGCTTAGCGTTTATGCAGGGTGGCAATCAGCCCCAGCATTTT. Protein sequence: CASSLAFMQGGNQPQHF.

The CDR3, as DNA: TGTGCCAGCAGTCCACAGACAGGGGACAATGAGCAGTTCTTC. Its protein is CASSPQTGDNEQFF. The chain employs TRBV6-5 and TRBJ2-1; 8 positions match TRBD1. V shed 5 bases, J shed 5 bases, and the junction held 5 bases outside the gene matches. The germline CDR1 and CDR2 sequences are MNHEY and SVGAGI. This CDR3 has 14 residues.

This clone occurred a few times. CDR3 in amino acids: CASSLTLGHFRNSPLHF. CDR3 DNA sequence: TGCGCCAGCAGCTTAACCCTAGGACATTTCAGAAACTCACCCCTCCACTTT. This chain joins TRBV5-1 and TRBJ1-6; D possibly corresponds to TRBD1 (5 bases). V lost 2 bases to trimming and J lost 10 bases, with 22 bases between them. The germline gives CDR1 SGHRS, CDR2 YFSETQ. The CDR3 runs to 17 residues.